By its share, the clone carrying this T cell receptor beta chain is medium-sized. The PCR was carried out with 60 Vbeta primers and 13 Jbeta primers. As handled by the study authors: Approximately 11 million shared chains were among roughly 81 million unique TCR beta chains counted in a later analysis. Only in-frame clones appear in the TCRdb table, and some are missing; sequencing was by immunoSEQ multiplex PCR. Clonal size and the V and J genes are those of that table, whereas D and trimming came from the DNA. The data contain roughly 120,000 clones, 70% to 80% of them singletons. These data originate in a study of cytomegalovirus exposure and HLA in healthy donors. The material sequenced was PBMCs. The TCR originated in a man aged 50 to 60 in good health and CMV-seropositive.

CDR3 DNA sequence: TGCGCCAGCAGCCGAACAGGAGGGACAGGGAGGGACGAGCAGTACTTC. Translating gives CASSRTGGTGRDEQYF. This rearrangement joins TRBV5-1 to TRBJ2-7, with 9 bases fitting TRBD1. V dropped 4 bases and J dropped 5; count of bases not matched to a gene: 13. CDR1 is SGHRS, CDR2 YFSETQ, per germline. The CDR3 extends over 16 amino acids.